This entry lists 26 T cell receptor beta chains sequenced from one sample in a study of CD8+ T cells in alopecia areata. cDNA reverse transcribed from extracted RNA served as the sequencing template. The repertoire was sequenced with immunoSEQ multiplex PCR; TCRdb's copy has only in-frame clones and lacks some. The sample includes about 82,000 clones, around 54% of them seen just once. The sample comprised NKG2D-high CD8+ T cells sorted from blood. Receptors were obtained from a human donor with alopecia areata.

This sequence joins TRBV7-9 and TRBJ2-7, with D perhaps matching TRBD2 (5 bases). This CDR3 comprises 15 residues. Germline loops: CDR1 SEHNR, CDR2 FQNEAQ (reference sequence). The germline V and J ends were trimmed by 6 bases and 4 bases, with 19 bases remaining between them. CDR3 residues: CASRDAGSGEYEQYF. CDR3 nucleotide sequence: TGTGCCAGCAGGGACGCGGGTAGTGGGGAATACGAGCAGTACTTC.

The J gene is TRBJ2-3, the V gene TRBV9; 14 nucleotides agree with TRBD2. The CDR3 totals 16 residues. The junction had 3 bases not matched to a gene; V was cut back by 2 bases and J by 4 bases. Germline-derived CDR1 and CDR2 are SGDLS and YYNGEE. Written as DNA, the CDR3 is TGTGCCAGCAGCGTCCCGACTAGCGGGGGGGCAGATACGCAGTATTTT. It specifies CASSVPTSGGADTQYF.

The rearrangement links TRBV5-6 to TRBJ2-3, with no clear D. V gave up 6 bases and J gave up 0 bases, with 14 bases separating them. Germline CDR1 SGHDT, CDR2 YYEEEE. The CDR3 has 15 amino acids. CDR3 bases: TGTGCCAGCACTCTCGGCTCTACTAGCACAGATACGCAGTATTTT. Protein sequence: CASTLGSTSTDTQYF.

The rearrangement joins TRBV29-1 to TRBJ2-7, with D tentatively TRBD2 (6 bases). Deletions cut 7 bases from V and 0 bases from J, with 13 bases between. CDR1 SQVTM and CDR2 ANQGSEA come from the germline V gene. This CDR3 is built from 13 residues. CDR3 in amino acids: CSAQGGSSYEQYF. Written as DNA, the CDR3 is TGCAGCGCCCAAGGAGGGAGCTCCTACGAGCAGTACTTC.

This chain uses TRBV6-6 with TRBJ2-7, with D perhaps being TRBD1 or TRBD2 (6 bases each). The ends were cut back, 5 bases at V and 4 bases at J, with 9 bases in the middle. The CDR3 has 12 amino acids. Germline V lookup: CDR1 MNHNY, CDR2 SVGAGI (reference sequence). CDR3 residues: CASSGGPYEQYF. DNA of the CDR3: TGTGCCAGCAGTGGGGGGCCTTACGAGCAGTACTTC.

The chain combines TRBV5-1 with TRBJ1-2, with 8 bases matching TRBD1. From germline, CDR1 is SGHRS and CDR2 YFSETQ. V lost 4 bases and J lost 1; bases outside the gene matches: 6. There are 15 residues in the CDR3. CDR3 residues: CASSAGQGFNYGYTF. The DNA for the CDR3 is TGCGCCAGCAGCGCCGGACAGGGATTTAACTATGGCTACACCTTC. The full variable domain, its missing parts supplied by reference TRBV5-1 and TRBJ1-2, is KAGVTQTPRYLIKTRGQQVTLSCSPISGHRSVSWYQQTPGQGLQFLFEYFSETQRNKGNFPGRFSGRQFSNSRSEMNVSTLELGDSALYLCASSAGQGFNYGYTFGSGTRLTVV.

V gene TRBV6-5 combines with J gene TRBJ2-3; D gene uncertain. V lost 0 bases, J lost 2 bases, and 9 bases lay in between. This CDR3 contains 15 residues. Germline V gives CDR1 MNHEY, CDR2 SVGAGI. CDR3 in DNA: TGTGCCAGCAGTTACTCGAAGGTCTTCACAGATACGCAGTATTTT. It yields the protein CASSYSKVFTDTQYF.

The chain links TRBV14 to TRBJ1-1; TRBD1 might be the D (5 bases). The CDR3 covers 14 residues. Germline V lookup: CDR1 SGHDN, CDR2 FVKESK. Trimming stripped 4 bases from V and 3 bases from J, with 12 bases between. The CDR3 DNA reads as TGTGCCAGCAGCCGGGACGGTCGCTACACTGAAGCTTTCTTT. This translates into CASSRDGRYTEAFF.

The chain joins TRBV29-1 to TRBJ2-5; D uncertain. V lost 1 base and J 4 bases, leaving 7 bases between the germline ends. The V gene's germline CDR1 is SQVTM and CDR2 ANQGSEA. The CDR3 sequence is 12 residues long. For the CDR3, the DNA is TGCAGCGTTGAAGGTGGGCGAGAGACCCAGTACTTC. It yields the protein CSVEGGRETQYF. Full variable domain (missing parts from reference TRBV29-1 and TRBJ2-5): SAVISQKPSRDICQRGTSLTIQCQVDSQVTMMFWYRQQPGQSLTLIATANQGSEATYESGFVIDKFPISRPNLTFSTLTVSNMSPEDSSIYLCSVEGGRETQYFGPGTRLLVL.

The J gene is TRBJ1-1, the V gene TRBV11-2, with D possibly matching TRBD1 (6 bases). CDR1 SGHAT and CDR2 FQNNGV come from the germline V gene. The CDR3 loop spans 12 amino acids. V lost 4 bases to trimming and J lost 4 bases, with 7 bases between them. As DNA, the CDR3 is TGTGCCAGCAGCTCACAGGGCACTGAAGCTTTCTTT. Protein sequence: CASSSQGTEAFF. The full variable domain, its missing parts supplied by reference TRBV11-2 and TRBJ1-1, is EAGVAQSPRYKIIEKRQSVAFWCNPISGHATLYWYQQILGQGPKLLIQFQNNGVVDDSQLPKDRFSAERLKGVDSTLKIQPAKLEDSAVYLCASSSQGTEAFFGQGTRLTVV.

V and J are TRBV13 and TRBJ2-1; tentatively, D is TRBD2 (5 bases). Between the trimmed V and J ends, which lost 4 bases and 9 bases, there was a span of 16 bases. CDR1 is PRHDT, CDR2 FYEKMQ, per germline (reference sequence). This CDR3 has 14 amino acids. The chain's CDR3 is CASSSSGDWGEQFF. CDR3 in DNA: TGTGCCAGCAGCTCGTCCGGGGATTGGGGTGAGCAGTTCTTC.

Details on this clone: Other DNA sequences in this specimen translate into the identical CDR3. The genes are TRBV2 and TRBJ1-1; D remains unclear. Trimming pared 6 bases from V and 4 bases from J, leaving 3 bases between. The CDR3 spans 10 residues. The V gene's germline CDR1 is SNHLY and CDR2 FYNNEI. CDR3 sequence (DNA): TGTGCCAGCAGGGGCACTGAAGCTTTCTTT. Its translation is CASRGTEAFF.

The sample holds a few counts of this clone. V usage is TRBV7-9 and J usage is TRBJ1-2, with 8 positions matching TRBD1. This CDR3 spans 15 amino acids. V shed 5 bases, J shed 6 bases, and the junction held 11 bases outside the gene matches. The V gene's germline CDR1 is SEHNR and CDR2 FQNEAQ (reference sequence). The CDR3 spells CASSPRDRLADGYTF. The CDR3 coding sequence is TGTGCCAGCAGCCCCCGGGACAGGCTGGCGGATGGCTACACCTTC.

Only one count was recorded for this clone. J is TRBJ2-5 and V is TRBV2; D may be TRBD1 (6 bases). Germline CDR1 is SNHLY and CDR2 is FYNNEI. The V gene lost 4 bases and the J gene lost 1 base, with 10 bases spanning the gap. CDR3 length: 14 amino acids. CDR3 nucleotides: TGTGCCAGCAGTGCCCGGGACACCCAAGAGACCCAGTACTTC. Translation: CASSARDTQETQYF.

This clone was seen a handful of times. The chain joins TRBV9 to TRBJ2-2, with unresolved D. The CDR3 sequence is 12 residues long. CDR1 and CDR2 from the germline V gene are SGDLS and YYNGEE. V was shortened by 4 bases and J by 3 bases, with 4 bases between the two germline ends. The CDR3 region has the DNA TGTGCCAGCAGCCCGTACACCGGGGAGCTGTTTTTT. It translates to CASSPYTGELFF. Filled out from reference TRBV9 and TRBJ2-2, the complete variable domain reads DSGVTQTPKHLITATGQRVTLRCSPRSGDLSVYWYQQSLDQGLQFLIQYYNGEERAKGNILERFSAQQFPDLHSELNLSSLELGDSALYFCASSPYTGELFFGEGSRLTVL.

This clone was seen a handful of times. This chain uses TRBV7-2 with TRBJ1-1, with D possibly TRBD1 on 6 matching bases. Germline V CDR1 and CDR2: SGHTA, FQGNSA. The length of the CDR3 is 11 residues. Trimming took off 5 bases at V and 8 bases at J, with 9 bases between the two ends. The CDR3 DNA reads TGTGCCAGCAGCCCACAGGGCGAAGCTTTCTTT. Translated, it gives CASSPQGEAFF.

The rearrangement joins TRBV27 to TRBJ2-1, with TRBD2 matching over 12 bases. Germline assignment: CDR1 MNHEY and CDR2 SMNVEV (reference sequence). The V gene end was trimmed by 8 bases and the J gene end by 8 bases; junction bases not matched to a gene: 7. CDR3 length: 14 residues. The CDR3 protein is CASGLAGTLDEQFF. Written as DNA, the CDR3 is TGTGCCAGCGGACTAGCGGGGACGTTAGATGAGCAGTTCTTC.

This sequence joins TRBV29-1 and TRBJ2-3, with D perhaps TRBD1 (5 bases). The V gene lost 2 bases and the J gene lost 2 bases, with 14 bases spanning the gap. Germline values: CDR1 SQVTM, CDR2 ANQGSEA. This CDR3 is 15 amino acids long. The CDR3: CSVEPTDTFTDTQYF. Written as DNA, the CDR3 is TGCAGCGTTGAACCAACGGACACCTTCACAGATACGCAGTATTTT.

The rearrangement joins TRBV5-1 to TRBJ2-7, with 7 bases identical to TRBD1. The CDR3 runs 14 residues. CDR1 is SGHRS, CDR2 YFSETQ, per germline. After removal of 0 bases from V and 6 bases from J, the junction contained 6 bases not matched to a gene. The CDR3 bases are TGCGCCAGCAGCTTGGGACAGGGACCGATCGAGCAGTACTTC. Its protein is CASSLGQGPIEQYF.

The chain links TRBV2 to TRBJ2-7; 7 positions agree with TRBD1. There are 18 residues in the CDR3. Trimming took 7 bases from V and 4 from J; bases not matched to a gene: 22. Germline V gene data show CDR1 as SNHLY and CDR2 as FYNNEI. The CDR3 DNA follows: TGTGCCAGCATAGCAACAGGGGAAAAGGCGGGCCTCGCATACGAGCAGTACTTC. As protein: CASIATGEKAGLAYEQYF.

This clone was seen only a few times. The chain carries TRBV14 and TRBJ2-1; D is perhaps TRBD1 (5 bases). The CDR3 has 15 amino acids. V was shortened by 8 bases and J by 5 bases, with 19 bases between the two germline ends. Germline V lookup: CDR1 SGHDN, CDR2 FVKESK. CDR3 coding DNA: TGTGCCAGCTCCCCAAAAGGGGCCCCACACAATGAGCAGTTCTTC. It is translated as CASSPKGAPHNEQFF.

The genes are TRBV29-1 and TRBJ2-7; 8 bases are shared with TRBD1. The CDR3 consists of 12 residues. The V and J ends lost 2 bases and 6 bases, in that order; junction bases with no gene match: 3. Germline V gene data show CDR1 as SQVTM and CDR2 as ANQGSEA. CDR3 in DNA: TGCAGCGTTGAACCCCAGGGGGCCGAGCAGTACTTC. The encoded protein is CSVEPQGAEQYF.

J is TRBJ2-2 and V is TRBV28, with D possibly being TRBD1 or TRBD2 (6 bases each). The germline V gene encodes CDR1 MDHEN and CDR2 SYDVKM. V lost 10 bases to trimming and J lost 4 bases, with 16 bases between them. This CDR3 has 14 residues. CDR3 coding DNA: TGTGCCACCGTCTGGGGGGCTGGCACCGGGGAGCTGTTTTTT. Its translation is CATVWGAGTGELFF.

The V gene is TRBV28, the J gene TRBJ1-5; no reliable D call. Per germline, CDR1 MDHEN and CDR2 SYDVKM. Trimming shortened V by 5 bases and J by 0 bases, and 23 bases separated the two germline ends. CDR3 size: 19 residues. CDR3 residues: CASSLPRENRNPSNQPQHF. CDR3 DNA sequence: TGTGCCAGCAGTCTCCCGAGGGAGAACCGGAACCCTAGCAATCAGCCCCAGCATTTT. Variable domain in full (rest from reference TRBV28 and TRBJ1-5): DVKVTQSSRYLVKRTGEKVFLECVQDMDHENMFWYRQDPGLGLRLIYFSYDVKMKEKGDIPEGYSVSREKKERFSLILESASTNQTSMYLCASSLPRENRNPSNQPQHFGDGTRLSIL.

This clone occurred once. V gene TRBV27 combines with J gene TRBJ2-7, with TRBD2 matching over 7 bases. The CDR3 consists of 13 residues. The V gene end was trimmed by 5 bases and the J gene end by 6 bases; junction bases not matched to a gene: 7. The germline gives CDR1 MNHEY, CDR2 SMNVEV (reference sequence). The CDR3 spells CASSPREETEQYF. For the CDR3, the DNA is TGTGCCAGCAGTCCTCGGGAGGAGACCGAGCAGTACTTC.

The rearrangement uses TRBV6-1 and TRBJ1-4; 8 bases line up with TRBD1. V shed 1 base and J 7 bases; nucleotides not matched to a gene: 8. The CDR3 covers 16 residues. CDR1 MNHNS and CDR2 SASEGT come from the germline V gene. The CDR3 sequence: CASSEDTQGATEKLFF. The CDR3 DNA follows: TGTGCCAGCAGTGAAGATACTCAGGGGGCCACTGAAAAACTGTTTTTT.